The rows below give T cell receptor beta chains drawn from one sample of a study of OX40 agonist ivuxolimab in advanced cancers. Repertoires were generated with immunoSEQ multiplex PCR, while TCRdb's copy carries only in-frame clones and drops some. The profile shows about 71,000 clones, around 80% of them singletons. The material was CD4+ or CD8+ T cells sorted from blood, obtained in a trial of the OX40 agonist ivuxolimab. The source of these receptors is an adult with an advanced solid tumor such as melanoma, head and neck, liver or kidney cancer. Each CDR3 is given with its conserved first and last residue. The D gene is left open where the match is weak. Some rows mark clone size as missing; the rest say once, few, many or name a class of expanded clone.

abundance: NA
j_gene: TRBJ2-1
v_gene: TRBV7-6
d_gene: NA
CDR3aa: CASSLGISSEQFF
CDR3nt: TGTGCCAGCAGCTTAGGGATCTCAAGTGAGCAGTTCTTC

abundance: NA
j_gene: TRBJ1-1
v_gene: TRBV7-9
d_gene: NA
CDR3aa: CASSQAGGTEAFF
CDR3nt: TGTGCCAGCAGCCAAGCGGGGGGGACTGAAGCTTTCTTT

abundance: NA
j_gene: TRBJ1-6
v_gene: TRBV7-9
d_gene: NA
CDR3aa: CASSLGGGRNSPLHF
CDR3nt: TGTGCCAGCAGCTTAGGCGGGGGCCGGAATTCACCCCTCCACTTT

abundance: NA
j_gene: TRBJ1-2
v_gene: TRBV4-1
d_gene: TRBD1
CDR3aa: CASSQSSNRGSNYGYTF
CDR3nt: TGCGCCAGCAGCCAATCCTCCAACAGGGGATCCAACTATGGCTACACCTTC

abundance: NA
j_gene: TRBJ2-5
v_gene: TRBV11-3
d_gene: TRBD2
CDR3aa: CASSPGTSGGAETQYF
CDR3nt: TGTGCCAGCAGTCCTGGGACTAGCGGGGGCGCAGAGACCCAGTACTTC

abundance: few
j_gene: TRBJ2-3
v_gene: TRBV5-1
d_gene: NA
CDR3aa: CASSLRQATDTQYF
CDR3nt: TGCGCCAGCAGCTTGCGACAGGCCACAGATACGCAGTATTTT

abundance: NA
j_gene: TRBJ2-2
v_gene: TRBV7-9
d_gene: NA
CDR3aa: CASSLAPTVTGELFF
CDR3nt: TGTGCCAGCAGCTTAGCCCCAACCGTCACCGGGGAGCTGTTTTTT

abundance: NA
j_gene: TRBJ2-7
v_gene: TRBV5-1
d_gene: TRBD1
CDR3aa: CASSSSTRQGARREQYF
CDR3nt: TGCGCCAGCAGCTCCTCAACAAGACAGGGGGCGCGAAGGGAGCAGTACTTC

abundance: NA
j_gene: TRBJ1-3
v_gene: TRBV9
d_gene: NA
CDR3aa: CGRTGGNTIYF
CDR3nt: TGTGGTAGAACGGGCGGAAACACCATATATTTT

abundance: NA
j_gene: TRBJ1-2
v_gene: TRBV18
d_gene: NA
CDR3aa: CASSPAQAYGYTF
CDR3nt: TGTGCCAGCTCACCGGCACAAGCCTATGGCTACACCTTC

abundance: NA
j_gene: TRBJ1-2
v_gene: TRBV12-2
d_gene: NA
CDR3aa: CASRPQPHRQGRWCYTF
CDR3nt: TGTGCAAGTCGCCCTCAACCGCATCGACAGGGAAGATGGTGCTACACCTTC

abundance: NA
j_gene: TRBJ1-2
v_gene: TRBV2
d_gene: NA
CDR3aa: CASRLDPNYGYTF
CDR3nt: TGTGCCAGCAGGTTAGACCCTAACTATGGCTACACCTTC

abundance: NA
j_gene: TRBJ2-3
v_gene: TRBV1
d_gene: NA
CDR3aa: CTSSPHRVGAFTDTQYF
CDR3nt: TGCACCAGCAGCCCCCACCGCGTGGGGGCGTTCACAGATACGCAGTATTTT

abundance: large
j_gene: TRBJ1-5
v_gene: TRBV5-1
d_gene: NA
CDR3aa: CASSEGTQSNQPQHF
CDR3nt: TGCGCCAGCAGCGAAGGGACACAAAGCAATCAGCCCCAGCATTTT

abundance: NA
j_gene: TRBJ2-1
v_gene: TRBV9
d_gene: TRBD2
CDR3aa: CASSVTLLSGGNEQFF
CDR3nt: TGTGCCAGCAGCGTAACCCTTTTATCGGGAGGAAATGAGCAGTTCTTC

abundance: few
j_gene: TRBJ1-5
v_gene: TRBV6-5
d_gene: TRBD1
CDR3aa: CASSYGQEWQPQHF
CDR3nt: TGTGCCAGCAGTTACGGACAGGAGTGGCAGCCCCAGCATTTT

abundance: NA
j_gene: TRBJ1-3
v_gene: TRBV5-1
d_gene: TRBD1
CDR3aa: CASSSDRGSGNTIYF
CDR3nt: TGCGCCAGCAGCTCCGACAGGGGCTCTGGAAACACCATATATTTT

abundance: NA
j_gene: TRBJ1-5
v_gene: TRBV18
d_gene: NA
CDR3aa: CASSQQGSNQPQHF
CDR3nt: TGTGCCAGCTCACAACAGGGAAGCAATCAGCCCCAGCATTTT

abundance: NA
j_gene: TRBJ2-1
v_gene: TRBV5-1
d_gene: TRBD2
CDR3aa: CASSWGTSGSTGSYNEQFF
CDR3nt: TGCGCCAGCAGCTGGGGGACTAGCGGGAGTACAGGCTCCTACAATGAGCAGTTCTTC

abundance: NA
j_gene: TRBJ2-1
v_gene: TRBV6-6
d_gene: TRBD1
CDR3aa: CASSTRDRGKDEQFF
CDR3nt: TGTGCCAGCAGTACAAGGGACAGGGGTAAGGATGAGCAGTTCTTC